The table lists the clone carrying this T cell receptor (beta chain) with a few counts. The table came from immunoSEQ multiplex PCR; TCRdb's copy has only in-frame clones and leaves some out. The data show approximately 140,000 clones, roughly 90% seen once. This CDR3 has 14 residues. CDR1 and CDR2 from the germline V gene are SNHLY and FYNNEI. Trimming shortened V by 4 bases and J by 5 bases, and 14 bases separated the two germline ends. This sample stems from a study of T cell responses to AZD1222 COVID-19 vaccine. Material: peripheral blood, obtained 28 days after the second AZD1222 dose. This clonotype was sampled from an adult who received the AZD1222 COVID-19 vaccine. The V call is TRBV2, the J call TRBJ2-5, with a possible D match to TRBD2 (6 bases). DNA for the CDR3: TGTGCCAGCAGTGGGGCGGGATGGGAGGAGACCCAGTACTTC. Translating gives CASSGAGWEETQYF.